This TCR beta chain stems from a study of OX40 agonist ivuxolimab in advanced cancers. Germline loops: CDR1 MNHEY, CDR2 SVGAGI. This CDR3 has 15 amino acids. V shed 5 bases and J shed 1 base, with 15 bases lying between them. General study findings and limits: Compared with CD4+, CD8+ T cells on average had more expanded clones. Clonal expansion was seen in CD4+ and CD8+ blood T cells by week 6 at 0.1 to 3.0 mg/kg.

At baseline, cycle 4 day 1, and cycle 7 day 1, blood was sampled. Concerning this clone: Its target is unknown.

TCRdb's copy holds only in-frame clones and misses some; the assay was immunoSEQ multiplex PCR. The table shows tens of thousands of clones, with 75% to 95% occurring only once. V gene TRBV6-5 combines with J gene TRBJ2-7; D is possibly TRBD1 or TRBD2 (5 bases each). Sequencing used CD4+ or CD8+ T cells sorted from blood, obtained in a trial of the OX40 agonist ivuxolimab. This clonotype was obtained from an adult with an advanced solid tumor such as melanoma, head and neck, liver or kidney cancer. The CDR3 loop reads CASSQGWGSSYEQYF. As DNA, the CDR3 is TGTGCCAGCAGTCAGGGTTGGGGGTCTTCCTACGAGCAGTACTTC.